This T cell receptor (beta chain) was captured by sequencing in a study of blood T cell repertoires in COVID-19. Background on the study: Spain, Italy and the United States supplied samples that represented acute and convalescent COVID-19. In each case, the material was cDNA or gDNA derived from T cells, B-cell-depleted T cells, or PBMCs.

The protocol was immunoSEQ multiplex PCR, while the TCRdb copy is restricted to in-frame clones and leaves out a portion. The data show 35,000 to 45,000 clones, roughly four fifths seen once. Unmatched junction bases numbered 8, after V lost 0 bases and J lost 2 bases. Germline V gene sequence: CDR1 SGHDT, CDR2 YYEEEE. This CDR3 is 18 amino acids long. This clonotype originated in a human donor in a cohort sampled during active or convalescent COVID-19. The donor label of this sample is uncertain. The chain carries TRBV5-6 and TRBJ1-1, with 12 nucleotides matching TRBD1. The sample comprised peripheral blood. Written as DNA, the CDR3 is TGTGCCAGCAGCTTGGCGGCGGGACAGGGGGCTCTCAACACTGAAGCTTTCTTT. It codes for CASSLAAGQGALNTEAFF. Based on the CDR3 plus reference TRBV5-6 and TRBJ1-1, the full variable domain is DAGVTQSPTHLIKTRGQQVTLRCSPKSGHDTVSWYQQALGQGPQFIFQYYEEEERQRGNFPDRFSGHQFPNYSSELNVNALLLGDSALYLCASSLAAGQGALNTEAFFGQGTRLTVV.